This T cell receptor (beta chain) came from a study of OX40 agonist ivuxolimab in advanced cancers. Study observations and caveats: CD8+ T cells were the subset that, on average, had more expanded clones than CD4+. Several nonresponders also turned out to have low normalized T-cell clonal expansion.

The table came from immunoSEQ multiplex PCR; TCRdb's copy has only in-frame clones and leaves some out. The table records fewer than 100,000 clones, roughly 90% of them present only once. As for this clone: Its antigen is unknown.

The V gene's germline CDR1 is MNHEY and CDR2 SMNVEV (reference sequence). This CDR3 contains 15 residues. V dropped 2 bases and J dropped 2 bases, with 13 bases sitting between them. The specimen comprised CD4+ or CD8+ T cells sorted from blood, sampled in a trial of the OX40 agonist ivuxolimab. The chain recombines TRBV27 with TRBJ2-7; D perhaps matches TRBD1 (6 bases). The receptor was derived from an adult with an advanced solid tumor such as melanoma, head and neck, liver or kidney cancer. In nucleotides, the CDR3 is TGTGCCAGCAGTTTAAAGGGGGTCTTAACCTACGAGCAGTACTTC. This translates into CASSLKGVLTYEQYF.